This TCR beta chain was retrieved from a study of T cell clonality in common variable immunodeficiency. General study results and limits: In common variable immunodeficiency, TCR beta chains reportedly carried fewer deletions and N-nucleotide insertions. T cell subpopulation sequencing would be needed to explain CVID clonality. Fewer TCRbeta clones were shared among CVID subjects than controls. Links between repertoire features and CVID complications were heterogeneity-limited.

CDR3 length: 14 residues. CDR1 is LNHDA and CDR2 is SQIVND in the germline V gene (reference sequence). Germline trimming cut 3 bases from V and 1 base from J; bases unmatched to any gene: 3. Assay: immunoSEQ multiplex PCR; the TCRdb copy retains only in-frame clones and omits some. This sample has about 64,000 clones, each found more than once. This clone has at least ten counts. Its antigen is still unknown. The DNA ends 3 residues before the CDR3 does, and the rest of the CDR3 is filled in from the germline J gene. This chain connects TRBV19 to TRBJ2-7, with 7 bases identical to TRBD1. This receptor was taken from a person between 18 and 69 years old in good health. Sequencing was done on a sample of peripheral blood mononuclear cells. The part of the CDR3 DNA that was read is TGTGCCAGTAGTATCATACAGGGGTCCTACGAG. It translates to CASSIIQGSYE. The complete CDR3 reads CASSIIQGSYEQYF.